This T cell receptor beta chain was sequenced during a study of shared clonotypes between healthy human individuals. Generated by immunoSEQ multiplex PCR, the TCRdb table keeps only in-frame clones and is missing some. The data hold 2.5 million or so clones, with 90% to 95% observed a single time. In the CD4+ fraction, cells were divided into CD45RA+ naive and CD45RA-negative memory subsets. V was shortened by 3 bases and J by 4 bases, with 13 bases between the two germline ends. Germline V gene lookup returns CDR1 MRHNA and CDR2 SNTAGT. The CDR3 runs 14 residues. Study conclusions and caveats: It was observed that 5% to 6.5% of naive CD4 clonotypes were shared across four donors. An anticipated effect of sequencing depth on clonotype sharing among donors was recognized. Clonotypes not shared had lower generation probabilities than those common to all four donors.

On this clone: The antigen is undetermined.

This clonotype originated in a man aged 18 to 29 in good health. The chain combines TRBV6-4 with TRBJ2-7, with D possibly TRBD1 on 5 matching bases. The specimen was naive CD4+ T cells sorted from blood. Regarding subset: CD45RA+ positively selected. The chain's CDR3 is CASSDVDTDYEQYF. The DNA of the CDR3 is TGTGCCAGCAGTGATGTGGACACAGATTACGAGCAGTACTTC.